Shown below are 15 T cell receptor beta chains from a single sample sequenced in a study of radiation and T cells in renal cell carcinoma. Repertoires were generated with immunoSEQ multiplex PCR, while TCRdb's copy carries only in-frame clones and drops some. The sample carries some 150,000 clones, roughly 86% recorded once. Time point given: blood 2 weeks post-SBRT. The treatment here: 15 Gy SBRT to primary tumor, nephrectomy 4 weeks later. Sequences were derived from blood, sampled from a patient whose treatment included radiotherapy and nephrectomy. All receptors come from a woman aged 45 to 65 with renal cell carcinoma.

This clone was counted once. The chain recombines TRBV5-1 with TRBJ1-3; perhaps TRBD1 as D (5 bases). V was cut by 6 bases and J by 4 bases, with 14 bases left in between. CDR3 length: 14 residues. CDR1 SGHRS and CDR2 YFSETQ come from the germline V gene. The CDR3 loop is CASTTGGTGNTIYF. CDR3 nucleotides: TGCGCCAGCACCACTGGGGGGACCGGAAACACCATATATTTT.

The CDR3: CASSLEYEQYF. In DNA form, the CDR3 reads TGTGCCAGCAGCCTGGAGTACGAGCAGTACTTC. V and J are TRBV7-2 and TRBJ2-7, with unresolved D. The CDR3 loop spans 11 amino acids. V was cut by 5 bases and J by 4 bases, with 6 bases left in between. Germline V CDR1 and CDR2: SGHTA, FQGNSA.

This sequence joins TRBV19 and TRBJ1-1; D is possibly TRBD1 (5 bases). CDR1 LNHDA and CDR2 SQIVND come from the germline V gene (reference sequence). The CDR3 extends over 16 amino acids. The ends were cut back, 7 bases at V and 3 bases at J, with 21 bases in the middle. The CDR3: CASNGGSTTTHTEAFF. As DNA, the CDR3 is TGTGCCAGTAATGGGGGGTCCACAACTACACACACTGAAGCTTTCTTT.

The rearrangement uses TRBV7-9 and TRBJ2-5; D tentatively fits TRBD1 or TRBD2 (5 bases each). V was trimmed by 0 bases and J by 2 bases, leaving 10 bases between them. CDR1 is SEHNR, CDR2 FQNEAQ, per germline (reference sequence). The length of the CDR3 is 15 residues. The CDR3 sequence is CASSLAGLAQETQYF. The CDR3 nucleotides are TGTGCCAGCAGCTTAGCGGGGCTAGCTCAAGAGACCCAGTACTTC.

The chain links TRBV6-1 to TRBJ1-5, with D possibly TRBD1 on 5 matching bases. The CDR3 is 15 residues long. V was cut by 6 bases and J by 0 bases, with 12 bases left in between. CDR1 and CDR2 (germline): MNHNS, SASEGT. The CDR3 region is CASSRGTNSNQPQHF. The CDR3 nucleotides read TGTGCCAGCAGCCGGGGCACTAATAGCAATCAGCCCCAGCATTTT.

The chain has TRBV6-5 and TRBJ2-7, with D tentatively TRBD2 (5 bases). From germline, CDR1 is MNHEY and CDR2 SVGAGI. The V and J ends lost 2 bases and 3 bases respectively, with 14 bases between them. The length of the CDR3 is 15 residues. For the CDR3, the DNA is TGTGCCAGCAGTTACGATACTCCACGGGGCTACGAGCAGTACTTC. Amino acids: CASSYDTPRGYEQYF.

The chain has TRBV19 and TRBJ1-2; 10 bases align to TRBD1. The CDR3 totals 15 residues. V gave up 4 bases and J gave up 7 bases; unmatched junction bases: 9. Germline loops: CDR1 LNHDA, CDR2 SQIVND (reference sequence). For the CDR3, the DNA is TGTGCCAGTAGTAGTAATGACAGGGGGCGGCGTGGCTACACCTTC. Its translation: CASSSNDRGRRGYTF. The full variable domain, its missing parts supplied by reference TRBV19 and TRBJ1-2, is DGGITQSPKYLFRKEGQNVTLSCEQNLNHDAMYWYRQDPGQGLRLIYYSQIVNDFQKGDIAEGYSVSREKKESFPLTVTSAQKNPTAFYLCASSSNDRGRRGYTFGSGTRLTVV.

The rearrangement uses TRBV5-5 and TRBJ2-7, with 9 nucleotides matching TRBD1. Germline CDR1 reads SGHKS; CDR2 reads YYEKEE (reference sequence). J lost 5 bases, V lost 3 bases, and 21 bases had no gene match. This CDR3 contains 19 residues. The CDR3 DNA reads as TGTGCCAGCAGCTCGCGGGACAGGGTAGGACCGATAAAACCCGACGAGCAGTACTTC. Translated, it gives CASSSRDRVGPIKPDEQYF.

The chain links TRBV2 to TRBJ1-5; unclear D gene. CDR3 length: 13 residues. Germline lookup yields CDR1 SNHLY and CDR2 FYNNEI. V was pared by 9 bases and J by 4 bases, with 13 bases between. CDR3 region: CASDLTANQPQHF. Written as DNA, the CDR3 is TGTGCCAGTGACCTAACCGCTAATCAGCCCCAGCATTTT.

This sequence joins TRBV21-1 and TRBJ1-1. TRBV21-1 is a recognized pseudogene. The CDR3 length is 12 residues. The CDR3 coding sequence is TGTGCCAGCAGCAAAGATAAGGCTGAAGCTTTCTTT. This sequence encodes CASSKDKAEAFF.

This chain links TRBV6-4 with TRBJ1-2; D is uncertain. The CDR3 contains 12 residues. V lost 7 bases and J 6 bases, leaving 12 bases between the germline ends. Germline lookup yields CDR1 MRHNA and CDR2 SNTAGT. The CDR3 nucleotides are TGTGCCAGCAAGGGCGCATCCCATGGCTACACCTTC. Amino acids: CASKGASHGYTF.

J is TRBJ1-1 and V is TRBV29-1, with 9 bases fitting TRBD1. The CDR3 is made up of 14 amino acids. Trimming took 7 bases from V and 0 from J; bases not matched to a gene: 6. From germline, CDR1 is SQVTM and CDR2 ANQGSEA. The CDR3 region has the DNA TGCAGCGCTGGTGGACAGGGGATGAACACTGAAGCTTTCTTT. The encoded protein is CSAGGQGMNTEAFF.

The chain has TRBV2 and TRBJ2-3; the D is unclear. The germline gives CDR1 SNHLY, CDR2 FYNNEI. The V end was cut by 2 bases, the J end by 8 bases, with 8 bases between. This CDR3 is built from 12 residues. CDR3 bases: TGTGCCAGCAGTGAACGAGGTCTTACGCAGTATTTT. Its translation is CASSERGLTQYF.

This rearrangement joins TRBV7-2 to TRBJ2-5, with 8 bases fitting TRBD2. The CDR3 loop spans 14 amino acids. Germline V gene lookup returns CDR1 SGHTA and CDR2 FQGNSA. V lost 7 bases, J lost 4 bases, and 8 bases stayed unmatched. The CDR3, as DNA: TGTGCCAGCACCAGGGGTAGCGGGGCAGAGACCCAGTACTTC. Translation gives CASTRGSGAETQYF.

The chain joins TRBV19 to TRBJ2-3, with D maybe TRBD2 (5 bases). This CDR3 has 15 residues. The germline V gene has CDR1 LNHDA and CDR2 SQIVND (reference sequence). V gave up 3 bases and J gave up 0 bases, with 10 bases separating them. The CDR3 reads CASSISAVSTDTQYF. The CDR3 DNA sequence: TGTGCCAGTAGTATTTCAGCGGTTAGCACAGATACGCAGTATTTT.